Listed below are T cell receptor beta chains from one sample, sequenced in a study of blood T cell repertoires in COVID-19. Repertoires were generated with immunoSEQ multiplex PCR, while TCRdb's copy carries only in-frame clones and drops some. The table lists around 300,000 clones, roughly 87% of them singletons. What was sequenced was peripheral blood. The receptors derive from a man aged 45-65 years with active or convalescent COVID-19. The CDR3 runs from the conserved cysteine through the conserved F or W. The D gene is left open where the match is weak. Clone size is stated in some rows and not others, as once, few, many or a class when expanded.

D gene	V gene	clone size	J gene	CDR3 protein	CDR3 DNA
-	TRBV6-6	-	TRBJ1-1	CASTRGLMNTEAFF	TGTGCCAGCACCAGGGGCCTCATGAACACTGAAGCTTTCTTT
-	TRBV2	-	TRBJ1-4	CATLPTATNEKLFF	TGTGCCACCCTCCCTACCGCAACTAATGAAAAACTGTTTTTT
-	TRBV28	-	TRBJ1-6	CASSLGPRYNSPLHF	TGTGCCAGCAGTTTAGGGCCGAGATATAATTCACCCCTCCACTTT
TRBD1	TRBV4-1	once	TRBJ2-7	CASSQVPGQVYEQYF	TGCGCCAGCAGCCAAGTCCCAGGACAGGTCTACGAGCAGTACTTC
TRBD1	TRBV6-5	-	TRBJ2-5	CASSTGTGVETQYF	TGTGCCAGCAGTACCGGGACAGGGGTCGAGACCCAGTACTTC
TRBD2	TRBV2	-	TRBJ2-3	CAIGTSGRTFTDTQYF	TGTGCCATCGGGACTAGCGGGAGGACATTCACAGATACGCAGTATTTT
TRBD1	TRBV28	-	TRBJ2-7	CASSRQGATYEQYF	TGTGCCAGCAGTAGACAGGGGGCCACCTACGAGCAGTACTTC
TRBD1	TRBV7-2	-	TRBJ2-6	CASSLNLGQGAGANVLTF	TGTGCCAGCAGCTTAAACCTCGGGCAGGGGGCTGGGGCCAACGTCCTGACTTTC
-	TRBV5-6	-	TRBJ1-4	CASSLIGEKGANEKLFF	TGTGCCAGCAGCTTGATCGGGGAGAAGGGGGCTAATGAAAAACTGTTTTTT
-	TRBV7-2	-	TRBJ1-1	CASSSQEGVNTEAFF	TGTGCCAGCAGCTCACAAGAAGGGGTAAACACTGAAGCTTTCTTT
TRBD1	TRBV7-9	-	TRBJ2-1	CASTPTGVGDEQFF	TGTGCCAGCACCCCGACAGGGGTAGGTGATGAGCAGTTCTTC
-	TRBV21-1	-	TRBJ2-2	CASISTGELFF	TGTGCCAGCATCTCCACCGGGGAGCTGTTTTTT
-	TRBV19	-	TRBJ2-5	CASSVPGGETQYF	TGTGCCAGTAGCGTACCTGGAGGGGAGACCCAGTACTTC
TRBD2	TRBV20-1	-	TRBJ2-1	CSASSLAGPYNEQFF	TGCAGTGCCAGTTCCCTAGCGGGTCCCTACAATGAGCAGTTCTTC
TRBD2	TRBV6-5	-	TRBJ2-1	CASSPGGLSNEQFF	TGTGCCAGCAGTCCGGGGGGGCTCTCCAATGAGCAGTTCTTC
-	TRBV11-3	-	TRBJ2-1	CASSFAYGERYNEQFF	TGTGCCAGCAGCTTTGCGTACGGAGAAAGGTACAATGAGCAGTTCTTC
TRBD1	TRBV5-5	-	TRBJ2-7	CASSLALDRGEKEQYF	TGTGCCAGCAGCTTGGCCTTGGACAGGGGGGAAAAAGAGCAGTACTTC
TRBD1	TRBV2	-	TRBJ1-1	CASTFDRAKGAFF	TGTGCCAGCACCTTTGACAGGGCTAAGGGCGCTTTCTTT
-	TRBV3-1/TRBV3-2	-	TRBJ1-1	CASSQDAVSPEAFF	TGTGCCAGCAGCCAAGATGCGGTATCTCCTGAAGCTTTCTTT
-	TRBV5-1	-	TRBJ2-3	CASSLGQSTDTQYF	TGCGCCAGCAGCTTAGGACAGAGCACAGATACGCAGTATTTT
TRBD1	TRBV5-5	-	TRBJ1-3	CASIPSETGLSGNTIYF	TGTGCCAGCATCCCTTCCGAGACAGGGCTCTCTGGAAACACCATATATTTT
TRBD2	TRBV10-3	-	TRBJ2-3	CAINPDPSGGADTQYF	TGTGCCATCAACCCAGACCCTAGCGGGGGCGCAGATACGCAGTATTTT
-	TRBV28	-	TRBJ1-6	CASSLYGRDNSPLHF	TGTGCCAGCAGTTTATACGGCAGGGATAATTCACCCCTCCACTTT
-	TRBV18	-	TRBJ2-7	CASSPQGGEQYF	TGTGCCAGCTCTCCGCAGGGAGGAGAGCAGTACTTC
-	TRBV9	-	TRBJ1-1	CASSVQGKTEAFF	TGTGCCAGCAGCGTTCAGGGGAAGACTGAAGCTTTCTTT
TRBD2	TRBV18	-	TRBJ2-7	CASPRRGVAGDPFEGEQYF	TGTGCCAGCCCACGACGGGGGGTAGCGGGGGATCCTTTCGAGGGAGAGCAGTACTTC
TRBD1	TRBV9	-	TRBJ2-3	CASSAQGGTGGTDTQYF	TGTGCCAGCAGCGCCCAAGGTGGGACAGGGGGCACAGATACGCAGTATTTT
-	TRBV9	-	TRBJ1-2	CASSVDKGLGGYTF	TGTGCCAGCAGCGTAGATAAGGGGCTTGGTGGCTACACCTTC
-	TRBV5-4	-	TRBJ2-3	CASSVGAGVSTDTQYF	TGTGCCAGCAGCGTGGGGGCCGGGGTTAGCACAGATACGCAGTATTTT
-	TRBV7-6	-	TRBJ1-5	CASSHSNQPQHF	TGTGCCAGCAGCCATAGCAATCAGCCCCAGCATTTT
TRBD1	TRBV11-2	few	TRBJ1-1	CASSFGQGSTEAFF	TGTGCCAGCAGCTTCGGACAGGGAAGCACTGAAGCTTTCTTT
-	TRBV12-1	-	TRBJ2-4	CASNADRGASESAKNIQYF	TGTGCCAGCAACGCGGACCGGGGAGCGTCGGAGTCCGCCAAAAACATTCAGTACTTC
TRBD2	TRBV4-1	-	TRBJ2-4	CASSPSGRAKNIQYF	TGCGCCAGCAGCCCCAGCGGGAGGGCCAAAAACATTCAGTACTTC
TRBD1	TRBV7-9	-	TRBJ2-7	CASSYQGVEQYF	TGTGCCAGCAGCTATCAGGGGGTCGAGCAGTACTTC
TRBD1	TRBV19	-	TRBJ1-2	CASSIGGGTGSRRYTF	TGTGCCAGTAGTATAGGAGGCGGGACAGGGAGTCGGCGCTACACCTTC
TRBD2	TRBV4-2	-	TRBJ2-1	CASSQGGASGEFF	TGTGCCAGCAGCCAGGGCGGGGCTAGCGGGGAGTTCTTC
TRBD1	TRBV27	-	TRBJ1-4	CASSTDSGTGVEKLFF	TGTGCCAGCAGCACTGATTCCGGGACAGGGGTTGAAAAACTGTTTTTT
TRBD1	TRBV28	-	TRBJ2-7	CASSLLPGQGAYEQYF	TGTGCCAGCAGTTTACTTCCGGGACAGGGGGCCTACGAGCAGTACTTC
-	TRBV30	-	TRBJ1-4	CAWSVRGATNEKLFF	TGTGCCTGGAGTGTAAGGGGTGCAACTAATGAAAAACTGTTTTTT